Listed here are 11 T cell receptor beta chains from one sample, sequenced in a study of blood T cell repertoires in COVID-19. Assay used: immunoSEQ multiplex PCR; TCRdb lists only in-frame clones, some missing. The sample includes roughly 140,000 clones, approximately 88% of them seen just once. Sequencing was carried out using PBMCs or T cells enriched from blood (not recorded which). The receptors were gathered from a woman younger than 45 with acute COVID-19.

The chain carries TRBV5-1 and TRBJ2-1, with D possibly matching TRBD2 (6 bases). The CDR3 is 16 residues long. Germline V gives CDR1 SGHRS, CDR2 YFSETQ. The V and J ends lost 0 bases and 10 bases respectively, with 20 bases between them. For the CDR3, the DNA is TGCGCCAGCAGCTTGGCCGGGGGAACACCAGTGGAGGAGCAGTTCTTC. As protein: CASSLAGGTPVEEQFF.

The chain is built from TRBV5-1 and TRBJ2-7; 8 bases are a match to TRBD2. This CDR3 has 15 amino acids. Per germline, CDR1 SGHRS and CDR2 YFSETQ. With 7 bases clipped from V and 3 bases from J, the junction kept 12 bases outside the gene matches. This chain's CDR3 is CASALPRGTSYEQYF. The CDR3 nucleotides read TGCGCCAGCGCCTTACCACGCGGGACTAGCTACGAGCAGTACTTC.

The chain employs TRBV6-2 or TRBV6-3 and TRBJ1-2; the match to TRBD1 covers 11 bases. V dropped 6 bases and J dropped 5; count of bases not matched to a gene: 5. The germline gives CDR1 MNHEY, CDR2 SVGEGT. The CDR3 covers 14 residues. The CDR3 DNA reads as TGTGCCAGCAGCTCGGGACAGGGGGTTTATGGCTACACCTTC. It codes for CASSSGQGVYGYTF.

This chain links TRBV7-2 with TRBJ2-7, with 8 bases that match TRBD1. This CDR3 contains 14 residues. V lost 5 bases, J lost 7 bases, and 10 bases stayed unmatched. Germline V gene lookup returns CDR1 SGHTA and CDR2 FQGNSA. CDR3 bases: TGTGCCAGCAGCAAAACCGGGACAGGCACTGAGCAGTACTTC. It translates to CASSKTGTGTEQYF.

This chain joins TRBV4-3 and TRBJ2-1; weak D call: TRBD2 (6 bases). This CDR3 region has 13 residues. Germline CDR1 reads LGHNA; CDR2 reads YSLEER. With 3 bases removed from V and 8 bases from J, the gap between germline ends came to 11 bases. The CDR3 nucleotides read TGCGCCAGCAGCCACGGGACTTTGGATGAGCAGTTCTTC. Translating it yields CASSHGTLDEQFF.

The V and J genes are TRBV28 and TRBJ2-3; unclear D gene. Germline CDR1 and CDR2: MDHEN and SYDVKM. The CDR3 sequence is 14 residues long. Trimming took 5 bases from V and 3 from J, leaving 12 bases between them. CDR3 sequence: CASSLSRGTDTQYF. For the CDR3, the DNA is TGTGCCAGCAGTCTCTCTCGAGGAACAGATACGCAGTATTTT. The entire variable domain, with the rest obtained from reference TRBV28 and TRBJ2-3, is as follows: DVKVTQSSRYLVKRTGEKVFLECVQDMDHENMFWYRQDPGLGLRLIYFSYDVKMKEKGDIPEGYSVSREKKERFSLILESASTNQTSMYLCASSLSRGTDTQYFGPGTRLTVL.

The J gene is TRBJ2-7, the V gene TRBV6-1, with a weak D call TRBD1 (5 bases). Deletions cut 2 bases from V and 4 bases from J, with 12 bases between. The CDR3 loop spans 14 amino acids. CDR1 is MNHNS and CDR2 is SASEGT in the germline V gene. This CDR3 reads CASSEMRTSYEQYF. The CDR3 DNA follows: TGTGCCAGCAGTGAAATGAGGACATCTTACGAGCAGTACTTC.

The chain recombines TRBV2 with TRBJ2-7, with D tentatively TRBD1 (5 bases). V was cut by 6 bases and J by 1 base, with 10 bases left in between. CDR3 length: 13 residues. Germline V gene data show CDR1 as SNHLY and CDR2 as FYNNEI. The CDR3 region is CASSVDRSYEQYF. In DNA, the CDR3 is TGTGCCAGCAGCGTTGACAGATCCTACGAGCAGTACTTC.

V is TRBV7-2 and J is TRBJ1-5; TRBD1 is a possible D gene (5 bases). CDR1 is SGHTA, CDR2 FQGNSA, per germline. The CDR3 extends over 15 amino acids. The V end was cut by 5 bases, the J end by 4 bases, with 15 bases between. The DNA of the CDR3 is TGTGCCAGCAGCATCAAACCAGGGCCAAATCAGCCCCAGCATTTT. This codes for CASSIKPGPNQPQHF.

The chain joins TRBV6-1 to TRBJ1-3, with a weak D call TRBD1 (5 bases). CDR3 size: 19 residues. Trimming left V 1 base short and J 1 base short, with 20 bases between. The germline CDR1 and CDR2 sequences are MNHNS and SASEGT. The CDR3 nucleotides read TGTGCCAGCAGTGAAGATTTTGACAGTCCTGACCCTTCTGGAAACACCATATATTTT. As protein: CASSEDFDSPDPSGNTIYF.

V usage is TRBV19 and J usage is TRBJ1-5; D unclear. This CDR3 is built from 13 residues. The ends were cut back, 6 bases at V and 4 bases at J, with 10 bases in the middle. Germline CDR1 and CDR2: LNHDA and SQIVND (reference sequence). The CDR3 DNA follows: TGTGCCAGTAGGGAGACCGGGAATCAGCCCCAGCATTTT. Protein product: CASRETGNQPQHF.